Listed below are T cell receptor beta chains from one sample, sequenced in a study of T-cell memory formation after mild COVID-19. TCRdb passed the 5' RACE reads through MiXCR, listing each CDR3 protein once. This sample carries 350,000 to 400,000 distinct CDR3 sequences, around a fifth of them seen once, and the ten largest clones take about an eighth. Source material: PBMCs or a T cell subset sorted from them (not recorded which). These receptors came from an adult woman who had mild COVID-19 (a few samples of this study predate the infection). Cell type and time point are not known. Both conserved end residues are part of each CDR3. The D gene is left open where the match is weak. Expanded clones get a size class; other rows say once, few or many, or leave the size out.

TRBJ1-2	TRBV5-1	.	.	CASSLAPNEDYGYTF	TGCGCCAGCAGCTTGGCGCCCAATGAAGACTATGGCTACACCTTC
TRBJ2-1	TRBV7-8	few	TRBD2	CASSSRLAGGYYNEQFF	TGTGCCAGCAGCTCTCGACTAGCGGGGGGGTACTACAATGAGCAGTTCTTC
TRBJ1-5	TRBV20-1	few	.	CTAARDLNQPQHF	TGCACCGCCGCCCGTGATCTCAATCAGCCCCAGCATTTT
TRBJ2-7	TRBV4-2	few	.	CASSQGGAEQYF	TGTGCCAGCAGCCAAGGAGGGGCTGAGCAGTACTTC
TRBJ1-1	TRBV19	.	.	CASSTGHGYAEAFF	TGTGCCAGTAGCACGGGACACGGTTATGCTGAAGCTTTCTTT
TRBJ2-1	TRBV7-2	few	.	CASSRGRNNEQFF	TGTGCCAGCAGCCGGGGACGGAACAATGAGCAGTTCTTC
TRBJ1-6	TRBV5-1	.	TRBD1	CASSLAGQVGTLHF	TGCGCCAGCAGCTTGGCCGGACAGGTTGGCACCCTCCACTTT
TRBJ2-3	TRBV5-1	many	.	CASSLPGTDTQYF	TGCGCCAGCAGCTTGCCAGGCACAGATACGCAGTATTTT
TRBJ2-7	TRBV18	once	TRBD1	CASSPLRAGTGIYEQYF	TGTGCCAGCTCACCCCTCCGTGCCGGGACAGGAATCTACGAGCAGTACTTC
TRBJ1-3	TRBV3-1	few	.	CASSQRDMTGNTIYF	TGTGCCAGCAGCCAGAGAGACATGACTGGAAACACCATATATTTT
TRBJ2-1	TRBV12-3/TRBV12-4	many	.	CASRYGTPNAYNEQFF	TGTGCCAGCAGGTACGGGACCCCGAATGCCTACAATGAGCAGTTCTTC
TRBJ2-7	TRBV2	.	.	CASRAKLAGGSYEQYF	TGTGCCAGCAGAGCCAAACTAGCCGGAGGCTCCTACGAGCAGTACTTC
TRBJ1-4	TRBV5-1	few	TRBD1	CASSPLGQGINEKLFF	TGCGCCAGCAGCCCACTCGGACAGGGTATTAATGAAAAACTGTTTTTT
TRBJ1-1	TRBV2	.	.	CASSEGLRRGTEAFF	TGTGCCAGCAGTGAAGGGTTACGGAGGGGGACTGAAGCTTTCTTT
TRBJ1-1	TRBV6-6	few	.	CASSSLGLMSTEAFF	TGTGCCAGCAGTTCTCTCGGGTTAATGAGCACTGAAGCTTTCTTT
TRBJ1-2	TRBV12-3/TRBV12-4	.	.	CASSPGRDGYTF	TGTGCCAGCAGTCCCGGAAGGGATGGCTACACCTTC
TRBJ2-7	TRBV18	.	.	CASSLTGQINPYEQYF	TGTGCCAGCTCACTAACAGGACAGATAAACCCCTACGAGCAGTACTTC
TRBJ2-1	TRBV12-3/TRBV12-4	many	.	CASISVSYNEQFF	TGTGCCAGCATATCAGTGTCCTACAATGAGCAGTTCTTC
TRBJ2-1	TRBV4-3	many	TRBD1	CASSQEMGDRGNEQFF	TGCGCCAGCAGCCAAGAAATGGGGGACAGAGGCAATGAGCAGTTCTTC
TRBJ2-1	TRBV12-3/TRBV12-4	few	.	CASSFRRDEQFF	TGTGCCAGCAGTTTCAGGCGGGATGAGCAGTTCTTC
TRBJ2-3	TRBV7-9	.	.	CASTLPGLTDTQYF	TGTGCCAGCACCCTCCCCGGTCTCACAGATACGCAGTATTTT
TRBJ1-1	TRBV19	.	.	CASSDGHVNTEAFF	TGTGCCAGTAGTGACGGACACGTGAACACTGAAGCTTTCTTT
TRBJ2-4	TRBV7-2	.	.	CASSGGGVKNIQYF	TGTGCCAGCAGTGGGGGCGGGGTCAAAAACATTCAGTACTTC
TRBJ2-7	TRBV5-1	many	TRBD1	CASSLGDSSYEQYF	TGCGCCAGCAGCTTGGGGGACAGTTCCTACGAGCAGTACTTC
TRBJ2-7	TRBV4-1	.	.	CASSQATAWGYEQYF	TGCGCCAGCAGCCAAGCCACCGCGTGGGGTTACGAGCAGTACTTC
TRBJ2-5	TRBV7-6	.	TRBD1	CASSRAAGQGFQETQYF	TGTGCCAGCAGCAGAGCTGCCGGACAGGGCTTCCAAGAGACCCAGTACTTC
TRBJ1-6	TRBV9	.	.	CASSTGPPNSPLHF	TGTGCCAGCAGCACGGGACCGCCAAATTCACCCCTCCACTTT
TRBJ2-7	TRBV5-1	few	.	CASSLTAGSYEQYF	TGCGCCAGCAGCTTAACGGCAGGGTCCTACGAGCAGTACTTC
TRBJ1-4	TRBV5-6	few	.	CASEIYGQFATNEKLFF	TGTGCCAGCGAAATTTATGGACAGTTTGCAACTAATGAAAAACTGTTTTTT
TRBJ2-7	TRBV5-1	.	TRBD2	CASSLNPLAGDDEQYF	TGCGCCAGCAGCCTGAACCCTCTAGCGGGAGACGACGAGCAGTACTTC
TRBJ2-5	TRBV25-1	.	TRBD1	CASSETGAKIYQETQYF	TGTGCCAGCAGTGAGACAGGGGCCAAAATTTACCAAGAGACCCAGTACTTC
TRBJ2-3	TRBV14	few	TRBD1	CASSPSTGGTDTQYF	TGTGCCAGCAGCCCCTCGACAGGGGGCACAGATACGCAGTATTTT
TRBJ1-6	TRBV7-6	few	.	CASSLARVGSPLHF	TGTGCCAGCAGCTTAGCCAGGGTGGGTTCACCCCTCCACTTT
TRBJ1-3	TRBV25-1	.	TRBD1	CASSVNRGTGNTIYF	TGTGCCAGCAGTGTGAACAGGGGAACTGGAAACACCATATATTTT
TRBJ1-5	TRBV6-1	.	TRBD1	CASNLDRVGNQPQHF	TGTGCCAGCAACCTGGACAGGGTCGGCAATCAGCCCCAGCATTTT
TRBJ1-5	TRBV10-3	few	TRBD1	CAISESIGARGLSQPQHF	TGTGCCATCAGTGAGTCGATTGGGGCCAGGGGGCTCTCTCAGCCCCAGCATTTT
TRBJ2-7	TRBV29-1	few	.	CSVDDRNF	TGCAGCGTGGACGACAGGAACTTC
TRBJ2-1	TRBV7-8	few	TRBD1	CASSSARLPGQVYNEQFF	TGTGCCAGCAGCTCCGCCCGTCTCCCGGGACAGGTTTACAATGAGCAGTTCTTC
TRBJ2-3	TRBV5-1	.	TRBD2	CASSLGLADNTDTQYF	TGCGCCAGCAGCTTGGGACTAGCGGATAACACAGATACGCAGTATTTT
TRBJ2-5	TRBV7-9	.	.	CASSPGTPLQETQYF	TGTGCCAGCAGCCCCGGGACACCGCTCCAAGAGACCCAGTACTTC
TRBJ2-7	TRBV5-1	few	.	CASSYDSEFYEQYF	TGCGCCAGCAGCTACGACAGCGAATTCTACGAGCAGTACTTC
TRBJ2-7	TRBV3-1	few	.	CASSPPEAYEQYF	TGTGCCAGCAGCCCACCCGAGGCCTACGAGCAGTACTTC
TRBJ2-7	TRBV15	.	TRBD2	CATSFSGLNYEQYF	TGTGCCACCAGCTTCTCGGGACTAAACTACGAGCAGTACTTC
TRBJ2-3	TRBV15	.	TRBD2	CATSRLGGGGSDTQYF	TGTGCCACCAGCAGACTCGGTGGGGGGGGATCAGATACGCAGTATTTT
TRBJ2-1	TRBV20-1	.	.	CSAYLAPEQFF	TGCAGTGCTTATCTAGCGCCTGAGCAGTTCTTC
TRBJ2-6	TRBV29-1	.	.	CSVAGAGANVLTF	TGCAGCGTTGCTGGGGCTGGGGCCAACGTCCTGACTTTC
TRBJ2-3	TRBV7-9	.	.	CASSFASGPSTDTQYF	TGTGCCAGCAGCTTTGCGAGCGGGCCTAGCACAGATACGCAGTATTTT
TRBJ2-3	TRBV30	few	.	CAWSLVGSFTSTDTQYF	TGTGCCTGGAGCCTGGTCGGGAGTTTTACTAGCACAGATACGCAGTATTTT
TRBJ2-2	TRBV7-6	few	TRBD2	CASSLGGSAGELFF	TGTGCCAGCAGCTTAGGCGGGAGCGCCGGGGAGCTGTTTTTT
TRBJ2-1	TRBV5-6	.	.	CASSFDANEQFF	TGTGCCAGCAGCTTCGATGCTAATGAGCAGTTCTTC
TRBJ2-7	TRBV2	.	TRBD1	CASPESTGGTLGRNSGYEQYF	TGTGCCAGCCCCGAAAGTACAGGGGGCACTCTGGGACGTAATTCGGGATACGAGCAGTACTTC
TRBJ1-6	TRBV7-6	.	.	CASSSSSESPLHF	TGTGCCAGCAGCTCCTCCTCGGAATCGCCCCTCCACTTT
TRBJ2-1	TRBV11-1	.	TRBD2	CASSRTSNEQFF	TGTGCCAGCAGCCGGACTAGCAATGAGCAGTTCTTC
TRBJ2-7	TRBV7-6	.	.	CASSLQTGYEQYF	TGTGCCAGCAGTTTACAGACAGGCTACGAGCAGTACTTC
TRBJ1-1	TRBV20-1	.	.	CSAPPWPRGRTEAFF	TGCAGTGCCCCACCCTGGCCCCGGGGTAGAACTGAAGCTTTCTTT
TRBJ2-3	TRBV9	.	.	CASSSPATSTDTQYF	TGTGCCAGCAGCTCCCCGGCTACTAGCACAGATACGCAGTATTTT
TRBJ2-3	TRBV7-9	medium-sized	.	CASSLVTGTDTQYF	TGTGCCAGCAGCTTAGTCACCGGGACAGATACGCAGTATTTT